This entry lists 23 T cell receptor beta chains sequenced from one sample in a study of cytomegalovirus exposure and HLA in healthy donors (dated by TCRdb to between 2016 and 2019). The method was the immunoSEQ multiplex PCR assay. A mixture of 60 forward primers for TCR Vbeta segments and 13 reverse primers for TCR Jbeta segments was used in the multiplex PCR. TCRdb retrieved this table from immuneACCESS and kept in-frame rearrangements only. Not all clones are present; in checked studies, unresolved V genes account for under half, and no reason is known for the remainder. Within this sample are under 200,000 clones, with 71% of them counted one time only. The ten largest clones take up approximately 2.5% of the sample. The material sequenced was PBMCs. The receptors were gathered from a woman under 40 in good health and CMV-seronegative.

In DNA, the CDR3 is TGCGCCAGCAGCCAACCGGGGACTAATGAAAAACTGTTTTTT. It is translated as CASSQPGTNEKLFF. This chain connects TRBV4-1 to TRBJ1-4; D unresolved. Germline loops: CDR1 MGHRA, CDR2 YSYEKL. The CDR3 contains 14 residues. V was cut by 2 bases and J by 2 bases, with 6 bases left in between.

V usage is TRBV4-1 and J usage is TRBJ1-2; no firm D call. The CDR3 contains 14 residues. Trimming pared 3 bases from V and 2 bases from J, leaving 10 bases between. Germline CDR1 and CDR2: MGHRA and YSYEKL. The CDR3 nucleotides are TGCGCCAGCAGCCACCCGGCCAGGAACTATGGCTACACCTTC. Protein product: CASSHPARNYGYTF.

The chain is built from TRBV7-2 and TRBJ2-1; D unclear. V was clipped by 4 bases and J by 0 bases, with 10 bases between them. CDR1 SGHTA and CDR2 FQGNSA come from the germline V gene. This CDR3 region has 15 residues. CDR3 loop: CASSSVRSSYNEQFF. CDR3 coding DNA: TGTGCCAGCAGCTCTGTCCGGAGCTCCTACAATGAGCAGTTCTTC.

This sequence joins TRBV7-3 and TRBJ2-2, with D tentatively TRBD1 (6 bases). The CDR3 runs 13 residues. Germline lookup yields CDR1 SGHTA and CDR2 FQGTGA. Trimming cost V 5 bases and J 3 bases, with 7 bases left between them. Here the CDR3 reads CASSNRDTGELFF. In DNA, the CDR3 is TGTGCCAGCAGCAACAGGGACACCGGGGAGCTGTTTTTT.

CDR3 sequence: CASRPGTGAAYEQYF. DNA of the CDR3: TGTGCCAGCAGACCCGGGACAGGGGCAGCCTACGAGCAGTACTTC. This chain uses TRBV6-5 with TRBJ2-7, with 10 bases identical to TRBD1. Germline V CDR1 and CDR2: MNHEY, SVGAGI. This CDR3 has 15 residues. Trimming cost V 6 bases and J 2 bases; bases outside gene matches: 7.

The chain is built from TRBV4-2 and TRBJ1-2, with TRBD1 matching over 8 bases. The length of the CDR3 is 15 residues. The germline V gene encodes CDR1 LGHNA and CDR2 YNFKEQ. With 3 bases clipped from V and 0 bases from J, the junction kept 3 bases outside the gene matches. CDR3 amino acids: CASSQGQAPNYGYTF. The CDR3 DNA sequence: TGTGCCAGCAGCCAGGGACAGGCCCCTAACTATGGCTACACCTTC.

The chain is built from TRBV9 and TRBJ2-3, with 11 nucleotides matching TRBD2. CDR3 length: 15 amino acids. Germline CDR1 is SGDLS and CDR2 is YYNGEE. Trimming at V came to 4 bases and at J to 3 bases, leaving 4 bases not matched to a gene. CDR3 in DNA: TGTGCCAGCAGCATCAGGACTAGCGGGACAGATACGCAGTATTTT. Amino acids: CASSIRTSGTDTQYF.

This chain uses TRBV6-6 with TRBJ1-6; 11 bases map to TRBD1. CDR3 size: 14 residues. Germline assignment: CDR1 MNHNY and CDR2 SVGAGI (reference sequence). Losses at the gene ends were 7 bases for V and 7 bases for J; bases not matched to a gene: 3. The chain's CDR3 is CASTRTGGNSPLHF. The CDR3 coding sequence is TGTGCCAGCACCCGGACAGGGGGCAATTCACCCCTCCACTTT.

The chain employs TRBV29-1 and TRBJ2-7, with D unclear. The CDR3 is 12 residues long. CDR1 and CDR2 from the germline V gene are SQVTM and ANQGSEA. Between the trimmed V and J ends, which lost 4 bases and 3 bases, there was a span of 10 bases. CDR3 in amino acids: CSVGTESYEQYF. The CDR3 DNA is TGCAGCGTTGGAACAGAGAGCTACGAGCAGTACTTC.

The chain has TRBV5-1 and TRBJ2-3, with TRBD2 identical over 7 bases. The CDR3 has 16 residues. Germline assignment: CDR1 SGHRS and CDR2 YFSETQ. V shed 0 bases, J shed 1 base, and the junction held 5 bases outside the gene matches. CDR3 loop: CASSLEAGVGTDTQYF. Written as DNA, the CDR3 is TGCGCCAGCAGCTTGGAGGCGGGAGTGGGCACAGATACGCAGTATTTT.

The chain employs TRBV5-4 and TRBJ2-3, with a tentative D call TRBD2 (6 bases). Germline CDR1 SGHNT, CDR2 YYREEE (reference sequence). The V end was cut by 3 bases, the J end by 4 bases, with 9 bases between. The CDR3 is 13 amino acids. CDR3 region: CASSSWGADTQYF. The CDR3 region has the DNA TGTGCCAGCAGCTCCTGGGGGGCAGATACGCAGTATTTT.

The chain joins TRBV6-4 to TRBJ1-3, with D maybe TRBD1 (6 bases). The CDR3 runs to 15 residues. V gave up 4 bases and J gave up 4 bases, with 14 bases separating them. The germline V gene has CDR1 MRHNA and CDR2 SNTAGT. CDR3 nucleotide sequence: TGTGCCAGCAGTGTTACCAGGGGAGGGGGAAACACCATATATTTT. Encoded protein: CASSVTRGGGNTIYF.

This clone was counted only a few times. The chain is built from TRBV4-1 and TRBJ1-6, with a tentative D call TRBD1 (5 bases). V was trimmed by 0 bases and J by 7 bases, leaving 13 bases between them. The CDR3 contains 16 residues. Germline V CDR1 and CDR2: MGHRA, YSYEKL. The CDR3, as DNA: TGCGCCAGCAGCCAAGAGGCGGGGCTGGACAATTCACCCCTCCACTTT. Translation: CASSQEAGLDNSPLHF.

The chain has TRBV5-4 and TRBJ2-7, with D possibly matching TRBD1 (6 bases). The germline gives CDR1 SGHNT, CDR2 YYREEE (reference sequence). This CDR3 comprises 15 residues. V lost 7 bases, J lost 3 bases, and 20 bases lay in between. The CDR3 protein is CASSSGTGQHYEQYF. Written as DNA, the CDR3 is TGTGCCAGCTCCTCCGGAACCGGACAGCACTACGAGCAGTACTTC.

The chain joins TRBV4-3 to TRBJ1-2; TRBD1 might be the D (5 bases). With 1 base removed from V and 7 bases from J, the gap between germline ends came to 19 bases. Per the germline V gene, CDR1 is LGHNA and CDR2 is YSLEER. The CDR3 runs 16 residues. The DNA for the CDR3 is TGCGCCAGCAGCCAAGGGGAGGGGCAGGGTTTAGTTGGCTACACCTTC. Its protein product is CASSQGEGQGLVGYTF.

V is TRBV10-3 and J is TRBJ2-5, with D possibly matching TRBD2 (6 bases). The CDR3 is 13 residues long. Germline lookup yields CDR1 ENHRY and CDR2 SYGVKD. V was shortened by 8 bases and J by 4 bases, with 14 bases between the two germline ends. CDR3 sequence (DNA): TGTGCCATCGGAACGGGGGTGGGAGAGACCCAGTACTTC. This encodes CAIGTGVGETQYF.

The chain couples TRBV6-4 to TRBJ1-2; TRBD1 agrees at 7 bases. With 5 bases clipped from V and 4 bases from J, the junction kept 7 bases outside the gene matches. The CDR3 length is 14 residues. CDR1 and CDR2 (germline): MRHNA, SNTAGT. The CDR3 coding sequence is TGTGCCAGCAGTCCTTACACAGGGGCCTATGGCTACACCTTC. Protein product: CASSPYTGAYGYTF.

J is TRBJ1-1 and V is TRBV11-2; D possibly corresponds to TRBD1 (6 bases). The CDR3 is 13 amino acids. Germline assignment: CDR1 SGHAT and CDR2 FQNNGV. V was cut by 4 bases and J by 1 base, with 7 bases left in between. DNA of the CDR3: TGTGCCAGCAGCTCGGACAGGAACACTGAAGCTTTCTTT. Its translation is CASSSDRNTEAFF.

V usage is TRBV6-1 and J usage is TRBJ2-1; D gene unclear. V lost 10 bases and J 6 bases, leaving 16 bases between the germline ends. Germline V gene sequence: CDR1 MNHNS, CDR2 SASEGT. The CDR3 runs 13 residues. As DNA, the CDR3 is TGTGCCACCACGATTACTGCGTCCAATGAGCAGTTCTTC. Its protein product is CATTITASNEQFF.

V usage is TRBV19 and J usage is TRBJ2-1; D unresolved. The V and J ends lost 4 bases and 8 bases respectively, with 12 bases between them. This CDR3 contains 13 residues. Per germline, CDR1 LNHDA and CDR2 SQIVND (reference sequence). This chain's CDR3 is CASSTLPTYEQFF. In nucleotides, the CDR3 is TGTGCCAGTAGTACGCTTCCTACTTATGAGCAGTTCTTC.

The rearrangement uses TRBV7-3 and TRBJ2-2; D is unclear. V was shortened by 2 bases and J by 4 bases, with 14 bases between the two germline ends. The CDR3 consists of 16 residues. The germline gives CDR1 SGHTA, CDR2 FQGTGA. The chain's CDR3 is CASSLSSRVGTGELFF. CDR3 nucleotides: TGTGCCAGCAGCTTATCTAGTCGTGTGGGCACCGGGGAGCTGTTTTTT.

This chain uses TRBV5-1 with TRBJ2-2; D possibly corresponds to TRBD1 (5 bases). The germline V gene has CDR1 SGHRS and CDR2 YFSETQ. The CDR3 contains 14 residues. Trimming cost V 4 bases and J 3 bases, with 10 bases left between them. In DNA form, the CDR3 reads TGCGCCAGCAGCGACAGTTCATACACCGGGGAGCTGTTTTTT. Its translation is CASSDSSYTGELFF.

This rearrangement joins TRBV28 to TRBJ1-1; D may be TRBD1 (5 bases). The germline V gene encodes CDR1 MDHEN and CDR2 SYDVKM. V lost 2 bases to trimming and J lost 0 bases, with 13 bases between them. The CDR3 runs to 16 residues. CDR3 region: CASSLRGEAMNTEAFF. The CDR3 DNA reads as TGTGCCAGCAGTTTACGGGGGGAGGCCATGAACACTGAAGCTTTCTTT.